This T cell receptor (beta chain) was sequenced during a study of CD8 T cells in Susac syndrome (dated by TCRdb to between 2019 and 2020). Turning to the overall study: Repertoire sequencing was used to test whether CD8+ T cell activation and differentiation in Susac syndrome was antigen driven.

RNA was extracted using the RNeasy kit, and roughly 0.45 to 1 ug of the RNA was reverse transcribed with random hexamers. TCR beta CDR3 regions were amplified with the immunoSEQ multiplex PCR assay covering 54 Vbeta and 13 Jbeta segments. To correct PCR amplification bias, a synthetic template baseline was used for both primer optimization and computational correction. Under the source paper's analysis protocol: Only productive sequences were kept, with reads annotated to V, D and J genes according to IMGT and analyzed in immunoSEQ Analyzer. Clonality was computed as one minus Shannon entropy normalized by log2 of the number of productive unique sequences. For each patient and control, public and private clones were evaluated among the 100 most prevalent clones. Susac-specific clones were defined as absent from healthy and MS cohorts, 1052 published viral clones and other ImmuneACCESS disease sequences. Using fastp at Q25 and MiXCR, TCRdb reprocessed the public reads and kept productive beta chains. Entries that share a CDR3 protein sequence are merged under the most common genes and DNA. These V and J calls originate from TCRdb's pipeline instead of the authors' own analysis. This sample lists approximately 150,000 distinct CDR3 sequences; approximately 94% were detected once. The top ten clones comprise 0.08% to 0.095% of the sample.

On this clonotype itself: The target of this receptor is not known. There are no base qualities to consult, and no much larger clone falls within one base.

Results the study describes overall, beyond this receptor: The number of individuals in the TCR sequencing and HLA analysis was acknowledged as relatively small.

High-throughput TCR beta sequencing profiled peripheral blood CD8+ and CD4+ T cells from healthy donors, Susac syndrome patients and multiple sclerosis patients. Multiple sclerosis controls were treatment-naive patients with stable or active relapsing-remitting disease fulfilling revised McDonald criteria. Bulk CD8+ and CD4+ T cells were purified by magnetic negative isolation, whereas CD8+ TEMRA cells were enriched by FACS. Blood was drawn into EDTA tubes, processed within 24 hours, and PBMCs were isolated by density gradient centrifugation. PBMCs destined for TCR sequencing were cryopreserved in liquid nitrogen and later thawed in a 37 °C water bath. Purity of sorted or isolated CD4+, CD8+ and CD8+ TEMRA cells was at least 90%. V gives up 6 bases and J gives up 3 bases, and the segment between their germline ends measures 11 bases. The CDR3 starts with the cysteine, ends with the phenylalanine, and has 13 residues. Of all the DNA, just the CDR3 is kept, 39 bases in frame from base 1. Taken from the germline V gene (reference sequence), the CDR1 and CDR2 loops are DFQATT and SNEGSKA.

The source is a human donor with multiple sclerosis. The sequencing sample was made of CD4+ T cells from PBMCs. The chain is made from TRBV20-1 and TRBJ1-4; TRBD1 is perhaps the D gene, given 5 matching bases. The CDR3 protein sequence reads: CSAERGPNEKLFF. The nucleotide sequence is given as TGCAGTGCCGAAAGGGGACCTAATGAAAAACTGTTTTTT.